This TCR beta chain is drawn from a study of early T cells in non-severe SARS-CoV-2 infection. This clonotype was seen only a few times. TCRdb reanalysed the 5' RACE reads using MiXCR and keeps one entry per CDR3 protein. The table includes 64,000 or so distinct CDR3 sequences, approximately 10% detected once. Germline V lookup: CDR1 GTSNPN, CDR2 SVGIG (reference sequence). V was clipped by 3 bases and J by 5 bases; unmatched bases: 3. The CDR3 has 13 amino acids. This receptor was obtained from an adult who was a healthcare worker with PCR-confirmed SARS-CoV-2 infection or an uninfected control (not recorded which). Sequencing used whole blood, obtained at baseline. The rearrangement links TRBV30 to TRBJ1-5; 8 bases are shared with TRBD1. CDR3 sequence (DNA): TGTGCCTGGAGCAGGGGGCGAGATCAGCCCCAGCATTTT. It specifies CAWSRGRDQPQHF.